Listed below are T cell receptor beta chains from one sample, sequenced in a study of blood T cell repertoires in COVID-19. Profiling relied on immunoSEQ multiplex PCR, and the TCRdb table lists in-frame clones only, not all of them. The table shows about 210,000 clones, with about 82% occurring only once. The material sequenced was PBMCs or T cells enriched from blood (not recorded which). The receptors come from a man aged 40-49 years with acute COVID-19. The CDR3 runs from the conserved cysteine through the conserved F or W. D genes are given only for firm matches. Not all rows give a size; the values are once, few, many and, for expanded clones, a class.

cdr3_length j_call clone_size d_call v_call cdr3_aa cdr3_nt
13 TRBJ2-2 - - TRBV19 CASSTSGAGELFF TGTGCCAGTAGTACCTCGGGGGCCGGGGAGCTGTTTTTT
16 TRBJ2-5 - - TRBV2 CASTPRQGRVQETQYF TGTGCCAGTACTCCACGCCAGGGCCGGGTCCAAGAGACCCAGTACTTC
14 TRBJ2-1 - - TRBV6-5 CASSILASYNEQFF TGTGCCAGCTCCATTCTAGCAAGCTACAATGAGCAGTTCTTC
13 TRBJ2-1 - - TRBV4-3 CASSQDSNGMQFF TGCGCCAGCAGCCAAGATTCAAACGGTATGCAGTTCTTC
15 TRBJ2-7 - - TRBV6-2/TRBV6-3 CASTPDRTAADEQYF TGTGCCAGCACCCCCGATAGGACAGCGGCCGACGAGCAGTACTTC
15 TRBJ1-1 - TRBD1 TRBV5-1 CASSLAGTGNTEAFF TGCGCCAGCAGCTTGGCCGGGACAGGGAACACTGAAGCTTTCTTT
15 TRBJ2-5 - TRBD2 TRBV2 CASSDWRGGQETQYF TGTGCCAGCAGTGATTGGAGGGGAGGGCAAGAGACCCAGTACTTC
14 TRBJ2-3 - - TRBV5-8 CASTESGIPDTQYF TGTGCCAGCACCGAATCGGGGATCCCAGATACGCAGTATTTT
14 TRBJ1-1 - - TRBV11-2 CASSYIPGGTEAFF TGTGCCAGCAGCTATATCCCGGGGGGTACTGAAGCTTTCTTT
16 TRBJ1-1 - TRBD1 TRBV30 CAWSPWTGARNTEAFF TGTGCCTGGAGCCCATGGACAGGGGCAAGGAACACTGAAGCTTTCTTT
15 TRBJ2-3 - TRBD2 TRBV9 CASSLGLAAPDTQYF TGTGCCAGCAGCCTCGGACTAGCGGCTCCAGATACGCAGTATTTT
13 TRBJ2-5 - TRBD2 TRBV28 CASTPGGQETQYF TGTGCCAGCACCCCGGGGGGACAAGAGACCCAGTACTTC
16 TRBJ1-6 - - TRBV28 CASLSSRPGGNSPLHF TGTGCCAGCCTCTCTTCCCGTCCCGGCGGTAATTCACCCCTCCACTTT
13 TRBJ1-1 - TRBD1 TRBV5-1 CASSLTGEAEAFF TGCGCCAGCAGCTTGACAGGGGAAGCTGAAGCTTTCTTT
15 TRBJ2-5 - TRBD1 TRBV5-4 CASSRDPQGAETQYF TGTGCCAGCAGCCGCGACCCACAGGGGGCAGAGACCCAGTACTTC
15 TRBJ2-1 - TRBD1 TRBV6-5 CASSLGTVIYNEQFF TGTGCCAGCAGTTTAGGGACAGTGATTTACAATGAGCAGTTCTTC
14 TRBJ1-2 - - TRBV28 CASSLSQDNYGYTF TGTGCCAGCAGTTTATCTCAGGATAACTATGGCTACACCTTC
13 TRBJ1-2 few - TRBV4-1 CASTHPGEYGYTF TGCGCCAGCACCCACCCGGGGGAATATGGCTACACCTTC
14 TRBJ1-2 - - TRBV27 CASSLGGRFYGYTF TGTGCCAGCAGTTTAGGCGGGCGCTTCTATGGCTACACCTTC
16 TRBJ2-3 - TRBD1 TRBV5-1 CASSLAGQGSADTQYF TGCGCCAGCAGCTTGGCGGGACAGGGGAGCGCAGATACGCAGTATTTT